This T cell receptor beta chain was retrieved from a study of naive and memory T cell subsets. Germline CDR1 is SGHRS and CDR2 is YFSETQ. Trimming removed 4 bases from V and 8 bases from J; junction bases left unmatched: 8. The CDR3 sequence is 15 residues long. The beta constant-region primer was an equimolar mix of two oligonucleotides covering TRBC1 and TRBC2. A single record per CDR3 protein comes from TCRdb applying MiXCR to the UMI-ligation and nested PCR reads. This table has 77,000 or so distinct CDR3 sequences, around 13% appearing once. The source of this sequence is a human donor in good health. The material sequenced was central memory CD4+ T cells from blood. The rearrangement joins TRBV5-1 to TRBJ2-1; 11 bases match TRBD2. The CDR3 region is CASSGTSGRGDEQFF. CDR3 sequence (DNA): TGCGCCAGCAGCGGTACTAGCGGGAGAGGGGATGAGCAGTTCTTC. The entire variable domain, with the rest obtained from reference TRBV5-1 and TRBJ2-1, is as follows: KAGVTQTPRYLIKTRGQQVTLSCSPISGHRSVSWYQQTPGQGLQFLFEYFSETQRNKGNFPGRFSGRQFSNSRSEMNVSTLELGDSALYLCASSGTSGRGDEQFFGPGTRLTVL.